The present T cell receptor beta chain was sequenced within a study of breast tumors, draining lymph nodes, adjacent tissues. This clonotype showed up many times. The antigen remains unidentified. Axillary draining lymph nodes of breast cancer patients supplied the node samples. Trimming pared 2 bases from V and 4 bases from J, leaving 11 bases between. Germline values: CDR1 MNHNS, CDR2 SASEGT. The CDR3 sequence is 15 residues long. Study-wide results and caveats: That most tumor T cells come from lymph nodes remained unproven. Most tumor T cells seemingly derive from lymph node, then expand in tumor. Tumor TCR diversity was below lymph nodes but above nontumor tissue.

MiXCR, applied by TCRdb to the multiplex PCR reads, yields one record per CDR3 protein. The sample lists some 150,000 distinct CDR3 sequences, around 35% occurring once. The chain combines TRBV6-1 with TRBJ1-4; weak D call: TRBD1 (5 bases). This TCR derives from a female donor with breast cancer. Some clones in this sample may be carry-over from other donors' samples. The sequencing sample was made of axillary lymph node tissue. CDR3: CASSESSGINEKLFF. In nucleotides, the CDR3 is TGTGCCAGCAGTGAATCCTCAGGGATTAATGAAAAACTGTTTTTT.